This T cell receptor (beta chain) was retrieved from a study of Graves' ophthalmopathy and Graves' hyperthyroidism. Whole-study context: At initial diagnosis, peripheral blood was obtained, and this preceded any treatment.

CDR3 regions of TCR beta were amplified from RNA transcripts. First-round RT-PCR employed HTBI primers, with a second-round multiplex PCR after it. TCRdb re-analysed the multiplex PCR reads in MiXCR, keeping a single row per CDR3 protein. This repertoire shows more than 45,000 distinct CDR3 sequences, 50% to 65% found once; its top ten account for 20% to 25%. This clonotype was detected ten times or more. What it binds is unknown. The junction and the germline gene differ at one end; a read error may be behind it. The length of the CDR3 is 14 residues. Whole-study results and caveats: This model predicted ophthalmopathy progression (sensitivity roughly 70%, specificity 72% to 85%). The authors also found most expanded thyroid clonotypes above 0.001 frequency in blood.

The chain joins TRBV12-3 or TRBV12-4 to TRBJ2-5; D might be TRBD1 (8 bases). The source material was peripheral blood. This sequence originates from an adult man with Graves' ophthalmopathy. The CDR3 bases are TGTGCCAGCAGCAATAGGACAGGGAGGGAGTCAACTGGGTTC. This translates into CASSNRTGRESTGF.